Presented here are 32 T cell receptor beta chains from one specimen sequenced in a study of T-cell reconstitution after alpha-beta-depleted transplantation in children (dated by TCRdb to 2016 to 2017). The treatment or condition label corresponds to: allogeneic hematopoietic cell transplantation with graft depleted of TCRalphabeta T cells and CD19 B cells. Library construction relied on PCR. TCRdb records Illumina HiSeq 2500 as the sequencer. TCR libraries were prepared with molecular barcoding, using unique molecular identifiers to normalize TCRbeta repertoire quantification. Clones were called with MiXCR by TCRdb after fastp trimmed the public reads at Q25, and only in-frame beta chains were retained. All rows with the same CDR3 protein become a single entry with the most common DNA and genes. In this sample the table shows roughly 400,000 distinct CDR3 sequences, 43% of which occur a single time. Together, the top ten hold under 30% of the sample.

This specimen consisted of PBMCs, obtained before TCRalphabeta/CD19-depleted stem cell transplant. These receptors were taken from a girl aged 2-10 years with aplastic anemia, due to receive a stem cell transplant.

The V call is TRBV20-1, the J call TRBJ1-5, with D perhaps TRBD1 (5 bases). CDR1 DFQATT and CDR2 SNEGSKA come from the germline V gene (reference sequence). The CDR3 totals 16 residues. Trimming shortened V by 2 bases and J by 4 bases, and 18 bases separated the two germline ends. CDR3 region: CSARIGRELTNQPQHF. Here the CDR3 DNA reads TGCAGTGCTAGAATTGGCAGGGAGTTGACTAATCAGCCCCAGCATTTT.

This chain joins TRBV11-1 and TRBJ2-5, with no clear D. V lost 0 bases and J lost 3, with 11 bases in between. CDR1 SGHAT and CDR2 FQDESV come from the germline V gene (reference sequence). The CDR3 runs to 15 residues. The CDR3 bases are TGTGCCAGCAGCTTAGCTTCCGGAAGCAAAGAGACCCAGTACTTC. It codes for CASSLASGSKETQYF.

This chain connects TRBV7-9 to TRBJ2-1; D gene unclear. The CDR3 runs to 13 residues. Trimming removed 1 base at V and 7 bases at J, with 8 bases between. Germline CDR1 is SEHNR and CDR2 is FQNEAQ (reference sequence). The CDR3 DNA sequence: TGTGCCAGCAGCTTAGACGCAGGAAATGAGCAGTTCTTC. As protein: CASSLDAGNEQFF.

This chain connects TRBV9 to TRBJ2-3, with 8 bases fitting TRBD2. Trimming at V came to 3 bases and at J to 5 bases, leaving 5 bases not matched to a gene. The CDR3 covers 14 residues. Germline CDR1 reads SGDLS; CDR2 reads YYNGEE. This chain's CDR3 is CASSARGEVDTQYF. CDR3 nucleotides: TGTGCCAGCAGCGCGCGGGGGGAAGTAGATACGCAGTATTTT.

In this sample, this clonotype turned up once. The rearrangement joins TRBV10-3 to TRBJ2-3; the match to TRBD2 covers 10 bases. The germline V gene encodes CDR1 ENHRY and CDR2 SYGVKD. The CDR3 length is 14 residues. The V and J ends lost 5 bases and 3 bases, in that order; junction bases with no gene match: 2. The CDR3 sequence: CAISSGRETDTQYF. The CDR3 bases are TGTGCCATCAGTAGCGGGAGGGAGACAGATACGCAGTATTTT.

This chain connects TRBV27 to TRBJ2-7; D ambiguous. Trimming removed 8 bases at V and 1 base at J, with 12 bases between. Germline V lookup: CDR1 MNHEY, CDR2 SMNVEV (reference sequence). The CDR3 runs to 13 residues. CDR3 loop: CASGVSPSYEQYF. The CDR3 coding sequence is TGTGCCAGCGGGGTAAGCCCTTCCTACGAGCAGTACTTC.

This chain's CDR3 is CASSPGFNTGELFF. Here the CDR3 DNA reads TGTGCCAGCAGTCCAGGGTTCAACACCGGGGAGCTGTTTTTT. The chain couples TRBV7-2 to TRBJ2-2; possible D gene TRBD1, 5 bases. This CDR3 has 14 residues. The germline gives CDR1 SGHTA, CDR2 FQGNSA. Trimming took off 6 bases at V and 2 bases at J, with 10 bases between the two ends.

The V call is TRBV7-9, the J call TRBJ2-5; TRBD2 is a possible D gene (6 bases). Germline V gives CDR1 SEHNR, CDR2 FQNEAQ (reference sequence). V was shortened by 3 bases and J by 7 bases, with 12 bases between the two germline ends. The CDR3 totals 13 residues. This chain's CDR3 is CASSLGTGGTQYF. In DNA, the CDR3 is TGTGCCAGCAGCTTGGGGACCGGGGGGACCCAGTACTTC.

The J gene is TRBJ2-4, the V gene TRBV20-1; no firm D call. Germline V lookup: CDR1 DFQATT, CDR2 SNEGSKA (reference sequence). The CDR3 is made up of 13 amino acids. Trimming pared 3 bases from V and 2 bases from J, leaving 8 bases between. The CDR3 is CSARRPTKNIQYF. CDR3 nucleotide sequence: TGCAGTGCTAGGCGGCCCACCAAAAACATTCAGTACTTC.

This clonotype was counted many times. V usage is TRBV12-3 or TRBV12-4 and J usage is TRBJ2-1; 10 bases line up with TRBD2. The trim removed 6 bases at V and 10 bases at J, leaving 3 bases unmatched. CDR3 size: 12 residues. The CDR3 region has the DNA TGTGCCAGCAGCCTGACTAGCGGGGAGCAGTTCTTC. This codes for CASSLTSGEQFF.

This clonotype was found a few times. The rearrangement uses TRBV20-1 and TRBJ1-5; maybe TRBD1 (5 bases). V gave up 6 bases and J gave up 0 bases, with 9 bases separating them. CDR3 length: 13 amino acids. CDR1 DFQATT and CDR2 SNEGSKA come from the germline V gene (reference sequence). This CDR3 is CSAHGGSNQPQHF. CDR3 nucleotides: TGCAGTGCCCACGGGGGTAGCAATCAGCCCCAGCATTTT.

V gene TRBV12-3 or TRBV12-4 combines with J gene TRBJ1-1; D not certain. V was shortened by 4 bases and J by 4 bases, with 19 bases between the two germline ends. The CDR3 has 16 amino acids. The CDR3 spells CASSSRAVGRVTEAFF. DNA of the CDR3: TGTGCCAGCAGTTCGAGGGCGGTAGGGAGGGTCACTGAAGCTTTCTTT.

The V gene is TRBV11-2, the J gene TRBJ2-7; D ambiguous. Trimming pared 5 bases from V and 2 bases from J, leaving 10 bases between. Germline V lookup: CDR1 SGHAT, CDR2 FQNNGV. CDR3 length: 13 residues. The CDR3 region has the DNA TGTGCCAGCAGCCTTCACCTAACCTACGAGCAGTACTTC. It is translated as CASSLHLTYEQYF.

This clonotype was seen many times. At one boundary the junction diverges from the germline segment, which might be a read error. V gene TRBV7-6 combines with J gene TRBJ2-7, with 11 bases lining up with TRBD2. Germline CDR1 is SGHVS and CDR2 is FNYEAQ. This CDR3 has 14 amino acids. CDR3 nucleotides: TGTGCCAGCATCTTAGGAGGGACTAGCGGCGAGCAGTACTTC. This gives the protein CASILGGTSGEQYF.

The chain joins TRBV12-3 or TRBV12-4 to TRBJ1-1; TRBD1 might be the D (6 bases). The V and J ends lost 6 bases and 6 bases respectively, with 17 bases between them. This CDR3 contains 14 residues. The CDR3 region has the DNA TGTGCCAGCAGACCCAACGGGGGCCGTCCTGAAGCTTTCTTT. It specifies CASRPNGGRPEAFF.

The CDR3 DNA reads TGTGCCAGCAACTTCAATAGCGGCCAAGAGACCCAGTACTTC. This gives the protein CASNFNSGQETQYF. This chain uses TRBV7-9 with TRBJ2-5, with D tentatively TRBD2 (6 bases). CDR3 length: 14 residues. The germline V gene has CDR1 SEHNR and CDR2 FQNEAQ (reference sequence). Trimming shortened V by 7 bases and J by 1 base, and 13 bases separated the two germline ends.

In this sample, this clonotype turned up many times. The chain has TRBV19 and TRBJ1-5; no reliable D call. CDR1 is LNHDA and CDR2 is SQIVND in the germline V gene (reference sequence). The CDR3 sequence is 14 residues long. V lost 7 bases and J 1 base, leaving 11 bases between the germline ends. The CDR3 sequence: CASTSSRSNQPQHF. The CDR3 DNA follows: TGTGCCAGTACCAGCAGTCGGAGCAATCAGCCCCAGCATTTT.

This clonotype was seen ten or more times. The chain couples TRBV4-2 to TRBJ2-1; D perhaps matches TRBD2 (6 bases). The germline V gene has CDR1 LGHNA and CDR2 YNFKEQ. The CDR3 has 21 amino acids. V lost 4 bases and J 0 bases, leaving 28 bases between the germline ends. The CDR3 nucleotides read TGTGCCAGCAGCCGTACCCCAAGGAGGGAGGCTCTTACGAGCTCCTACAATGAGCAGTTCTTC. Translated: CASSRTPRREALTSSYNEQFF.

Remarks on this clonotype: This may be a read error: a much more frequent sequence differs by one nucleotide. The V call is TRBV12-3 or TRBV12-4, the J call TRBJ2-6, with D tentatively TRBD1 or TRBD2 (5 bases each). The CDR3 sequence is 18 residues long. The CDR3 DNA sequence: TGTGCCTGCAGTTCAACTAGGGGAGTTCGCTCTGGGGCCAACGTCCTGACTTTC. Its protein is CACSSTRGVRSGANVLTF.

The chain links TRBV20-1 to TRBJ2-2, with D possibly being TRBD1 (5 bases). Germline V gene data show CDR1 as DFQATT and CDR2 as SNEGSKA (reference sequence). This CDR3 region has 13 residues. The CDR3 sequence is CSCEQDDTGELFF. The CDR3 nucleotides read TGCAGCTGCGAACAGGACGACACCGGGGAGCTGTTTTTT.

Note on this clonotype: A much more abundant neighbour one base away suggests this may be a read error. Since the CDR3 does not end with the conserved phenylalanine or tryptophan, this likely comes from a read error. The chain employs TRBV7-9 and TRBJ2-3, with 12 positions matching TRBD2. The length of the CDR3 is 16 residues. V shed 4 bases, J shed 4 bases, and the junction held 6 bases outside the gene matches. Per the germline V gene, CDR1 is SEHNR and CDR2 is FQNEAQ (reference sequence). The CDR3 spells CASSSVTSGSPDTQYL. CDR3 DNA: TGTGCCAGCAGCTCAGTGACTAGCGGGAGCCCAGATACGCAGTATTTA.

Ten or more counts support this clonotype. V and J are TRBV7-9 and TRBJ1-6, with 10 positions matching TRBD1. The CDR3 totals 16 residues. Germline loops: CDR1 SEHNR, CDR2 FQNEAQ (reference sequence). Trimming removed 5 bases from V and 3 bases from J; junction bases left unmatched: 4. The CDR3 reads CASSVGQGFYNSPLHF. In DNA form, the CDR3 reads TGTGCCAGCAGCGTGGGACAGGGGTTCTATAATTCACCCCTCCACTTT.

This clonotype has just a few counts. V gene TRBV20-1 combines with J gene TRBJ2-1; 10 bases line up with TRBD2. Germline lookup yields CDR1 DFQATT and CDR2 SNEGSKA (reference sequence). V dropped 0 bases and J dropped 7; count of bases not matched to a gene: 3. This CDR3 is 14 amino acids long. The CDR3 is CSARDELAGNEQFF. The CDR3 nucleotides are TGCAGTGCTAGAGATGAACTAGCGGGGAATGAGCAGTTCTTC.

Ten or more counts support this clonotype. V usage is TRBV12-3 or TRBV12-4 and J usage is TRBJ2-7; possibly TRBD2 for D (5 bases). The V gene lost 3 bases and the J gene lost 0 bases, with 15 bases spanning the gap. This CDR3 is 16 amino acids long. DNA for the CDR3: TGTGCCAGCAGTTTTAGGACTCAATCCGGCTCCTACGAGCAGTACTTC. Residues: CASSFRTQSGSYEQYF.

The chain couples TRBV7-3 to TRBJ2-1; 8 nucleotides align to TRBD2. Germline-derived CDR1 and CDR2 are SGHTA and FQGTGA. The J segment lost 1 base and the V segment lost 1 base, leaving 27 bases of the junction unmatched. This CDR3 has 24 residues. The CDR3 DNA sequence: TGTGCCAGCAGCTTAAGAGGCACGGTCGCAGCGGGAGTTGGCAAGGGTCGGTCCTACAATGAGCAGTTCTTC. Translated, it gives CASSLRGTVAAGVGKGRSYNEQFF.

Remarks on this clonotype: Given a much more abundant clone one base away, this may be a read error. The chain joins TRBV20-1 to TRBJ1-4; 8 nucleotides line up with TRBD1. Germline lookup yields CDR1 DFQATT and CDR2 SNEGSKA (reference sequence). J was trimmed by 10 bases and V by 3 bases; bases with no gene match: 10. The CDR3 is 14 amino acids. CDR3 amino acids: CSASPGQVAVKLFF. CDR3 DNA sequence: TGCAGTGCTAGTCCGGGACAGGTGGCCGTAAAACTGTTTTTT.

A single count supports this clonotype. The V call is TRBV6-2 or TRBV6-3, the J call TRBJ2-5; unclear D gene. With 8 bases removed from V and 8 bases from J, the gap between germline ends came to 21 bases. The V gene's germline CDR1 is MNHEY and CDR2 SVGEGT. This CDR3 has 14 amino acids. CDR3 region: CASGRTAMPRTQYF. DNA of the CDR3: TGTGCCAGCGGACGAACAGCAATGCCAAGAACCCAGTACTTC.

The CDR3 DNA follows: TGCAGTGCTAGTCCGGGAGCCAATGGCTACACCTTC. Its translation: CSASPGANGYTF. The V and J genes are TRBV20-1 and TRBJ1-2; no clear D gene. Trimming pared 3 bases from V and 6 bases from J, leaving 11 bases between. Per germline, CDR1 DFQATT and CDR2 SNEGSKA (reference sequence). CDR3 size: 12 residues.

This clonotype was seen ten or more times. V usage is TRBV2 and J usage is TRBJ2-3; 10 positions match TRBD2. CDR1 is SNHLY, CDR2 FYNNEI, per germline. With 3 bases clipped from V and 5 bases from J, the junction kept 5 bases outside the gene matches. The CDR3 sequence is 15 residues long. DNA of the CDR3: TGTGCCAGCAGTGAGATTGCTAGCGGGGGAGATACGCAGTATTTT. This gives the protein CASSEIASGGDTQYF. Based on the CDR3 plus reference TRBV2 and TRBJ2-3, the full variable domain is EPEVTQTPSHQVTQMGQEVILRCVPISNHLYFYWYRQILGQKVEFLVSFYNNEISEKSEIFDDQFSVERPDGSNFTLKIRSTKLEDSAMYFCASSEIASGGDTQYFGPGTRLTVL.

In this sample, this clonotype turned up a few times. The gene calls are TRBV7-9 and TRBJ2-1; D is tentatively TRBD1 or TRBD2 (5 bases each). The CDR3 consists of 15 residues. The germline V and J ends were trimmed by 1 base and 9 bases, with 16 bases remaining between them. Germline CDR1 is SEHNR and CDR2 is FQNEAQ (reference sequence). CDR3 in DNA: TGTGCCAGCAGCTTAGACAGGCGGGTAGTTCGTGAGCAGTTCTTC. Residues: CASSLDRRVVREQFF.

This chain joins TRBV20-1 and TRBJ1-3; D might be TRBD1 (5 bases). V lost 2 bases and J lost 7, with 18 bases in between. Germline CDR1 and CDR2: DFQATT and SNEGSKA (reference sequence). This CDR3 contains 15 residues. The CDR3 DNA reads TGCAGTGCTAGACCCCAGACAGCCGCGTGGAACACCATATATTTT. It specifies CSARPQTAAWNTIYF.

The chain is built from TRBV13 and TRBJ2-7; D is undetermined. The CDR3 is 15 amino acids. V dropped 1 base and J dropped 6 bases, with 16 bases sitting between them. Per the germline V gene, CDR1 is PRHDT and CDR2 is FYEKMQ (reference sequence). In DNA form, the CDR3 reads TGTGCCAGCAGCTTAGACGGCGGAAAGGTCTCCGAGCAGTACTTC. Amino acid sequence: CASSLDGGKVSEQYF.